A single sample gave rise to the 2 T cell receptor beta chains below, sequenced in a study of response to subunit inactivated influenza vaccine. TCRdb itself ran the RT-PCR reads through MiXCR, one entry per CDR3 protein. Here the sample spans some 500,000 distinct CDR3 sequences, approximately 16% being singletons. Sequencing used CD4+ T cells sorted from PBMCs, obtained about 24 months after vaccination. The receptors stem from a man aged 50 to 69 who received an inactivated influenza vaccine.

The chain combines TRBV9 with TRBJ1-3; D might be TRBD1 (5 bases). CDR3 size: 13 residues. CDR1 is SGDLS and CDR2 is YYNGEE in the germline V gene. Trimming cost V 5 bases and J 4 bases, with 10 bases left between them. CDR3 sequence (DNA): TGTGCCAGCAGACGAAGGGACGGAAACACCATATATTTT. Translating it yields CASRRRDGNTIYF.

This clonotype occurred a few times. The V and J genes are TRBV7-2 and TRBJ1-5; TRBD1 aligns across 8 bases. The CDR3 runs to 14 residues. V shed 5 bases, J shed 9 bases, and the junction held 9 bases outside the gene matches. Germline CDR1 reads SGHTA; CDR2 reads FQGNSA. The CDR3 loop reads CASSTRQGPSPQHF. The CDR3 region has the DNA TGTGCCAGCAGCACTAGACAGGGGCCTTCGCCCCAGCATTTT.